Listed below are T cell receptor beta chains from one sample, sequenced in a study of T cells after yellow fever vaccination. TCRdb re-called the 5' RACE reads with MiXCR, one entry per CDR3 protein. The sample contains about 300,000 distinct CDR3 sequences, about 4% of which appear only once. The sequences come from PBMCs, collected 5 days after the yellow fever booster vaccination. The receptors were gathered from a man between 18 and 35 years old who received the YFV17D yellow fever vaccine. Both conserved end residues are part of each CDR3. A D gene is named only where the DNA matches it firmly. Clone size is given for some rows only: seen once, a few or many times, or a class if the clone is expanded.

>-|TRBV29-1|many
CSVDSGYTEAFF
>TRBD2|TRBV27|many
CASRGLAGVETQYF
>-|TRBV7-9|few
CASSGQSNQPQHF
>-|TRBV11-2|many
CASSFGGRGTGELFF
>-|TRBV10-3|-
CAISESREETQYF
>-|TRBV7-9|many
CASSRLGVLSTDTQYF
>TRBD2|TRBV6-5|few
CASSLSGGFLDTQYF
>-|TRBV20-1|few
CSAREPTAGPYEQYF
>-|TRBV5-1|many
CASSLGRLAPETQYF
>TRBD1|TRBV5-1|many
CASSIRDRWTSTDTQYF
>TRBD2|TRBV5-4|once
CASSFSAGALQETQYF
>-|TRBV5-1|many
CASSFIGGALGANVLTF
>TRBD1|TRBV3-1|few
CASSQNQPGQGSNEQFF
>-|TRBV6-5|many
CASSYFGTSGANVLTF
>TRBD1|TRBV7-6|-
CASSGGTGDTGELFF
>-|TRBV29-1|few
CSVEYGRGGSYEQYF
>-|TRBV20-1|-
CRILVTTDTQYF
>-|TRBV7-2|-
CATSRTPEYEQYF
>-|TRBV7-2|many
CASSRAGYNEKLFF
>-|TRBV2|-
CASSLSREKVFF
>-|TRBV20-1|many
CSARPDSNQPQHF
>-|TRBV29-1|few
CSVETLRVDGYTF
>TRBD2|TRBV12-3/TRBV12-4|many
CASSTSGGLTDTQYF
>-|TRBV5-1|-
CASSLGQGRADTQYF
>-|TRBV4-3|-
CASSHGGNWGDTQYF
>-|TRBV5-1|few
CASSLVSGANPYEQYF
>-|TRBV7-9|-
CASSSQLETQYF
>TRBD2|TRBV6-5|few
CASSTSGGLDTQYF
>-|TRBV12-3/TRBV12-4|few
CASTRGQVPGYTEAFF
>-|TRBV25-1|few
CASSERQRPSYYGYTF
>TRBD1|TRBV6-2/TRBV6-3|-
CASSKQGANADTQYF
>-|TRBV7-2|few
CASSLQGGSEYNEQFF
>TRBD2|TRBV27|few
CASSRAGGNNEQFF
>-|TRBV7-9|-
CASSLDGRSSYEQYF
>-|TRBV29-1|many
CSVLVTGELFF
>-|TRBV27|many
CASSSGFAFTQYF
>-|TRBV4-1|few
CASSQEAWNTEAFF
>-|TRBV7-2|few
CASTPGVQETQYF
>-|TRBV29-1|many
CSVFLNTGELFF
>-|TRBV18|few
CASSHGQDHEQFF
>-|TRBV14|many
CASSQDEAGFGNEQFF
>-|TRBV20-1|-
CSARGGLVYGYTF
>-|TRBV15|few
CATSRAGAEKLFF
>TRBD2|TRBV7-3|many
CASSSLAGAHTDTQYF
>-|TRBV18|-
CASSPGNTNTEAFF
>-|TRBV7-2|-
CASSFNGGQPQHF
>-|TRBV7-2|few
CASSEHRVTYNEQFF
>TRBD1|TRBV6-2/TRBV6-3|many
CASSRDRDNQPQHF
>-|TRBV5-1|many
CASSSWGAQNTEAFF
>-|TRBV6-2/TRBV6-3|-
CASSYWRYEQYF
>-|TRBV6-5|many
CASSYRGTGELFF
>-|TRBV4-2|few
CASSQVGGNTGELFF
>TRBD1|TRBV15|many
CATSRAGQGHSGANVLTF
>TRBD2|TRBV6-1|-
CASSEVYGRGETQYF
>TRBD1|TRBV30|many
CACKTGRVLAFF